The T cell receptor beta chain described here comes from a study of blood T cells in healthy people across ages. Findings and caveats of the study: A strong correlation was found between TCR beta diversity and the percentage of naive T cells. Diversity of TCR beta per million T cells declined in a roughly linear way with age.

A second PCR of about 6 to 11 cycles used a sample-barcoded 5' primer and a J-beta primer mix. Every cDNA molecule bore a tag from a template-switch adaptor containing 12 random nucleotides. TCRdb itself ran the 5' RACE reads through MiXCR, one entry per CDR3 protein. The sample has 1.6 million or so distinct CDR3 sequences, roughly 32% seen once. On this clonotype: Its target is not known.

Each of the donors had roughly 9.1 milliliters of peripheral blood drawn into EDTA-treated Vacutainer tubes. Germline V CDR1 and CDR2: SGDLS, YYNGEE. V was pared by 7 bases and J by 3 bases, with 10 bases of the junction left unmatched. The length of the CDR3 is 14 residues. The source of this sequence is a woman aged 25 to 45 in good health. This sequence joins TRBV9 and TRBJ2-7; TRBD2 matches at 7 bases. The sample was blood. The DNA of the CDR3 is TGTGCCAGCTCCCCGCGGGGGTCGGACTACGAGCAGTACTTC. Its translation: CASSPRGSDYEQYF.